This TCR beta chain was captured by sequencing in a study of beta chain features in type 1 diabetes. About this clone: What it binds is not known.

Expressed TCRB transcripts were sequenced after all isolated RNA was converted to cDNA. Assay used: immunoSEQ multiplex PCR; TCRdb lists only in-frame clones, some missing. The top ten clones hold under 0.4% of a sample with about 23,000 clones, about 58% of them seen once. Study-wide points: Patients with Type 1 diabetes showed moderately but significantly shorter TCRB CDR3s in all four CD4+ subsets.

Sequencing used stem cell memory CD4+ T cells from blood. The receptor was derived from a man younger than 35 with type 1 diabetes.

The CDR3 bases are TGTGCCAGCAGCTTAGATTTTGCGAGGGAGCAGTACTTC. Its translation is CASSLDFAREQYF. The chain couples TRBV7-2 to TRBJ2-7, with D hard to call. V lost 1 base and J 7 bases, leaving 11 bases between the germline ends. CDR1 is SGHTA, CDR2 FQGNSA, per germline. This CDR3 comprises 13 residues.